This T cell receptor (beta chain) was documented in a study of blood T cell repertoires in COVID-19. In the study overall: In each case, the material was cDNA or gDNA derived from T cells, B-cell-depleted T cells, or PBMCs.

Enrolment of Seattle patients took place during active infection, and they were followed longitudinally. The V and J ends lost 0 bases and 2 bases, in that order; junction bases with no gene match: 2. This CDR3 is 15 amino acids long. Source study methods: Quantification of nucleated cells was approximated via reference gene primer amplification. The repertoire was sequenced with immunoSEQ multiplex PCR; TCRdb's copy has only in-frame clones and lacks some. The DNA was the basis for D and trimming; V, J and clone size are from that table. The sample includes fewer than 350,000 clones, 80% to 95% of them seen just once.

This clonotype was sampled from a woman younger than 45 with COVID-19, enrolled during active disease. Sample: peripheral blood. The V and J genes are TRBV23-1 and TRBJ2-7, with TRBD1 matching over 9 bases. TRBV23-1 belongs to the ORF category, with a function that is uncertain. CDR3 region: CASSQSGTGPYEQYF. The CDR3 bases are TGCGCCAGCAGTCAATCTGGGACAGGGCCCTACGAGCAGTACTTC.